This T cell receptor beta chain was sequenced in a study of shared clonotypes between healthy human individuals. Repertoires were generated with immunoSEQ multiplex PCR, while TCRdb's copy carries only in-frame clones and drops some. Here the sample spans 2 million to 3 million clones, approximately 94% being singletons. There are 13 residues in the CDR3. The V end lost 4 bases, the J end lost 4 bases, and 10 bases lay between the germline ends. Germline loops: CDR1 MNHEY, CDR2 SVGAGI. This sequence joins TRBV6-5 and TRBJ1-2; D ambiguous. Sequencing used naive CD4+ T cells sorted from blood. Subset defined: CD45RA+ positively selected. This receptor was obtained from a man younger than 35 in good health. The CDR3 sequence: CASSSLGPYGYTF. CDR3 nucleotide sequence: TGTGCCAGCAGTTCCCTTGGGCCCTATGGCTACACCTTC.